These T cell receptor beta chains were read from a single sample in a study of T cell responses to AZD1222 COVID-19 vaccine. Measured with immunoSEQ multiplex PCR; TCRdb has only the in-frame clones, and not every one. The table lists some 86,000 clones, around 92% of them singletons. The sample was peripheral blood, taken on day 0 of AZD1222 vaccination. Receptors originate from an adult in good health. CDR3s include the opening cysteine and the closing phenylalanine or tryptophan. The order of the fields is J gene, V gene, D gene, clone size, CDR3 protein, CDR3 DNA. The D gene is left open where the match is weak. Expanded clones are given a class, and other clones once, few, many or no size at all.

TRBJ1-6 | TRBV3-1/TRBV3-2 | NA | NA | CASSQVTENSPLHF | TGTGCCAGCAGCCAAGTGACAGAGAATTCACCCCTCCACTTT
TRBJ1-3 | TRBV7-2 | NA | NA | CASSPGGRNTIYF | TGTGCCAGCAGCCCTGGGGGGAGAAACACCATATATTTT
TRBJ2-7 | TRBV5-1 | NA | NA | CASSNDLAYEQYF | TGCGCCAGCAGCAACGACCTGGCCTACGAGCAGTACTTC
TRBJ2-3 | TRBV19 | TRBD2 | NA | CASSSGPSTDTQYF | TGTGCCAGCTCTAGCGGTCCTAGCACAGATACGCAGTATTTT
TRBJ2-2 | TRBV2 | NA | NA | CASVLTGELFF | TGTGCCAGCGTCCTCACCGGGGAGCTGTTTTTT
TRBJ2-5 | TRBV6-4 | TRBD1 | few | CASSAWDRGQAQETQYF | TGTGCCAGCAGTGCCTGGGACAGGGGGCAGGCCCAAGAGACCCAGTACTTC
TRBJ1-1 | TRBV19 | NA | NA | CASSRAGIQNTEAFF | TGTGCCAGTAGTAGGGCGGGGATACAGAACACTGAAGCTTTCTTT
TRBJ2-1 | TRBV11-3 | NA | once | CASSSRSATSEQFF | TGTGCCAGCAGCTCGAGGAGCGCGACCTCTGAGCAGTTCTTC
TRBJ2-7 | TRBV18 | NA | once | CASSTSGWLSYEQYF | TGTGCCAGCTCAACCTCAGGGTGGTTAAGCTACGAGCAGTACTTC
TRBJ2-7 | TRBV6-5 | TRBD1 | NA | CASRTTGGEQYF | TGTGCCAGCAGAACCACAGGGGGCGAGCAGTACTTC
TRBJ2-7 | TRBV27 | NA | few | CASSPTVEYEQYF | TGTGCCAGCAGTCCCACGGTCGAGTACGAGCAGTACTTC
TRBJ1-3 | TRBV2 | NA | NA | CASTGLGGSSGNTIYF | TGTGCCAGCACCGGTCTGGGGGGGTCCTCTGGAAACACCATATATTTT
TRBJ1-5 | TRBV27 | TRBD1 | once | CASSYGQGAGNQPQHF | TGTGCCAGCAGTTACGGACAGGGGGCTGGTAATCAGCCCCAGCATTTT
TRBJ2-3 | TRBV19 | TRBD1 | NA | CASSTGQGVSDTQYF | TGTGCCAGTAGTACAGGACAGGGTGTCTCAGATACGCAGTATTTT
TRBJ1-1 | TRBV6-5 | NA | NA | CASSYVEGLEAFF | TGTGCCAGCAGTTACGTGGAGGGGCTCGAAGCTTTCTTT
TRBJ2-1 | TRBV5-4 | TRBD2 | once | CASSFGSGTSGLSYNEQFF | TGTGCCAGCAGCTTTGGCTCCGGGACTAGCGGCCTTTCCTACAATGAGCAGTTCTTC
TRBJ2-1 | TRBV27 | NA | NA | CASSPAPGLHNEQFF | TGTGCCAGCAGCCCCGCCCCCGGACTTCACAATGAGCAGTTCTTC
TRBJ2-5 | TRBV9 | NA | NA | CASSRRSGTPPETQYF | TGTGCCAGCAGCCGCAGGTCCGGGACTCCCCCAGAGACCCAGTACTTC
TRBJ1-2 | TRBV7-9 | NA | NA | CASSPDGLYGYTF | TGTGCCAGCAGCCCAGATGGCCTCTATGGCTACACCTTC
TRBJ2-1 | TRBV28 | TRBD2 | NA | CASSVTSGGVYEQFF | TGTGCCAGCAGTGTGACTAGCGGGGGAGTTTATGAGCAGTTCTTC
TRBJ2-1 | TRBV5-1 | NA | once | CASSLPEIPFF | TGCGCCAGCAGCTTGCCCGAGATTCCGTTCTTC
TRBJ2-1 | TRBV5-8 | TRBD2 | NA | CASSFGLAGDDEQFF | TGTGCCAGCAGCTTCGGGCTAGCGGGAGACGATGAGCAGTTCTTC
TRBJ2-5 | TRBV2 | TRBD1 | NA | CASQGAGETQYF | TGTGCCAGCCAGGGGGCAGGAGAGACCCAGTACTTC
TRBJ2-1 | TRBV27 | NA | NA | CASSSQGFGSYNEQFF | TGTGCCAGCAGTTCTCAGGGTTTCGGGTCCTACAATGAGCAGTTCTTC
TRBJ2-5 | TRBV11-2 | NA | NA | CASSLRLTQETQYF | TGTGCCAGCAGCTTAAGGCTTACCCAAGAGACCCAGTACTTC
TRBJ2-7 | TRBV28 | TRBD1 | NA | CASSAYGTGFYEQYF | TGTGCCAGCAGTGCCTACGGGACAGGGTTCTACGAGCAGTACTTC
TRBJ2-7 | TRBV28 | TRBD2 | NA | CASSLPAGVTYEQYF | TGTGCCAGCAGTCTGCCAGCGGGAGTCACCTACGAGCAGTACTTC
TRBJ2-1 | TRBV6-5 | TRBD1 | NA | CASRTNRGEGVTFFF | TGTGCCAGCAGAACGAACAGGGGAGAAGGGGTAACGTTTTTCTTC